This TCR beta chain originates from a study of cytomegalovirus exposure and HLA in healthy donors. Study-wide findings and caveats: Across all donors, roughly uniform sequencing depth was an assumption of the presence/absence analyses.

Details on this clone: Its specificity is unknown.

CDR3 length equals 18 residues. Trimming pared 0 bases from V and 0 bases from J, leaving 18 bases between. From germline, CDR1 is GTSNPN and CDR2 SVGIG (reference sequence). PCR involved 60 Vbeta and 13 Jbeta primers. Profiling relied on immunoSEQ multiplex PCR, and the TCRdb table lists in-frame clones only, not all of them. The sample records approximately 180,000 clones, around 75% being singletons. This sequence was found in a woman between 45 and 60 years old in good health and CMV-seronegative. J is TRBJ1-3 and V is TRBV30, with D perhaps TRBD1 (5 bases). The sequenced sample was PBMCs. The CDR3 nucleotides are TGTGCCTGGAGTGTAAAGGGCAGGGCCCAATCCTCTGGAAACACCATATATTTT. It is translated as CAWSVKGRAQSSGNTIYF.